This T cell receptor (beta chain) was profiled in a study of T cells in lung cancer brain metastases. Tumor areas were macrodissected from roughly five deparaffinized, unstained 10 um sections guided by marked H&E slides. The method was immunoSEQ multiplex PCR; TCRdb's version includes in-frame clones alone and lacks a portion of them. The sample has approximately 3,000 clones; 85% to 90% are singletons. V was cut by 4 bases and J by 0 bases, with 9 bases left in between. The germline gives CDR1 SGHDN, CDR2 FVKESK. The length of the CDR3 is 14 residues. This receptor was taken from a woman aged 55-69 years with non-small cell lung cancer. The V and J genes are TRBV14 and TRBJ1-1, with D uncertain. Specimen: tumor tissue from the primary lung tumor. Written as DNA, the CDR3 is TGTGCCAGCAGCCCTCCGGCGATGAACACTGAAGCTTTCTTT. Protein sequence: CASSPPAMNTEAFF.